This T cell receptor (beta chain) was identified during a study of T cell responses to AZD1222 COVID-19 vaccine. Study in general: Timing groups of about 4 and about 12 weeks for second doses were pooled.

Germline V gene lookup returns CDR1 LGHNA and CDR2 YSLEER. The CDR3 is 18 amino acids. The V and J ends lost 3 bases and 0 bases, in that order; junction bases with no gene match: 10. The protocol was immunoSEQ multiplex PCR, while the TCRdb copy is restricted to in-frame clones and leaves out a portion. The table records about 120,000 clones, around nine tenths of them present only once. Findings and limits, study-wide: White British people made up most donors, females outnumbered males, and clonal diversity was possibly underestimated.

A remark on this clone: Its antigen is still unknown.

Source: peripheral blood, taken on day 0 of AZD1222 vaccination. The genes are TRBV4-3 and TRBJ1-4; TRBD1 aligns across 7 bases. The clonotype originates from an adult in good health. The CDR3 is CASSHTGVPSATNEKLFF. CDR3 DNA sequence: TGCGCCAGCAGCCACACAGGGGTCCCCTCAGCAACTAATGAAAAACTGTTTTTT.